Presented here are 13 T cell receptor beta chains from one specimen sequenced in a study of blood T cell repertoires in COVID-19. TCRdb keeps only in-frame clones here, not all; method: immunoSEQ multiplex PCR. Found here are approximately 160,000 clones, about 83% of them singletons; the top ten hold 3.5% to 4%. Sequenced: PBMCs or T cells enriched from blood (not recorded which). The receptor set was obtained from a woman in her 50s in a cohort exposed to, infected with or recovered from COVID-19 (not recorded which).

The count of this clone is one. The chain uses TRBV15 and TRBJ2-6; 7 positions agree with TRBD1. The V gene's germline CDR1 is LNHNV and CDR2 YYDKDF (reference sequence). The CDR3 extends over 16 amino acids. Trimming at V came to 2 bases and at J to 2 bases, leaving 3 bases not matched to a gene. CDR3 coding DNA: TGTGCCACCAGCAGACCTGGGACAGCTGGGGCCAACGTCCTGACTTTC. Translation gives CATSRPGTAGANVLTF.

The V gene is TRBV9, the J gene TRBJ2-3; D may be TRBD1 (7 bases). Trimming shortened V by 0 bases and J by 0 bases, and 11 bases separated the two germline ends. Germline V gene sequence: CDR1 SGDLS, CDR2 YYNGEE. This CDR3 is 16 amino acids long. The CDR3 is CASSVGGDSSTDTQYF. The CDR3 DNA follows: TGTGCCAGCAGCGTAGGGGGGGACAGTAGCACAGATACGCAGTATTTT.

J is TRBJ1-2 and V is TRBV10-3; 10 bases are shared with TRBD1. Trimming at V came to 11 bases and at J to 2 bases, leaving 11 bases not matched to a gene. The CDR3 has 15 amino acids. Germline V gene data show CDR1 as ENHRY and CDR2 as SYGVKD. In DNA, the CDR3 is TGTGCCTCAAGCCTGGGACAGGGGATCAACTATGGCTACACCTTC. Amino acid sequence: CASSLGQGINYGYTF.

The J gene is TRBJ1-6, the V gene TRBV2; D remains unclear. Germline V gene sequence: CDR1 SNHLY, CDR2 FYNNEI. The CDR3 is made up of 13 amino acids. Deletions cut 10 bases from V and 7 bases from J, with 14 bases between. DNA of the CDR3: TGTGCCATCCGACTTTGGCCCAATTCACCCCTCCACTTT. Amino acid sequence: CAIRLWPNSPLHF.

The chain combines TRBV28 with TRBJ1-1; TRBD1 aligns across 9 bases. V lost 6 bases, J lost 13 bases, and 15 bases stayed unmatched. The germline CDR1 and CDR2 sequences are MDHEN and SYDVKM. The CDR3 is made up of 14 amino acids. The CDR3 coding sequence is TGTGCCAGCAGCACACAGACAGGGGGTGGTTCGGGTTTCTTT. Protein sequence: CASSTQTGGGSGFF.

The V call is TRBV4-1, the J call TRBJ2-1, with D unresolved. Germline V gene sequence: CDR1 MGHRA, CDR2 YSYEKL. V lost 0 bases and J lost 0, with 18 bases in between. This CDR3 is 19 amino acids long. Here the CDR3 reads CASSQDWLQMSSSYNEQFF. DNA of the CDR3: TGCGCCAGCAGCCAAGATTGGTTGCAGATGTCAAGCTCCTACAATGAGCAGTTCTTC.

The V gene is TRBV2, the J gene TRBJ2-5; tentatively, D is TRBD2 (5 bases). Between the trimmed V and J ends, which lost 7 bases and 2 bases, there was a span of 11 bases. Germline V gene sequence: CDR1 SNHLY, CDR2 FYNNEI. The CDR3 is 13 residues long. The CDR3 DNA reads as TGTGCCAGCAACCGGGATCAACAAGAGACCCAGTACTTC. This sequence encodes CASNRDQQETQYF.

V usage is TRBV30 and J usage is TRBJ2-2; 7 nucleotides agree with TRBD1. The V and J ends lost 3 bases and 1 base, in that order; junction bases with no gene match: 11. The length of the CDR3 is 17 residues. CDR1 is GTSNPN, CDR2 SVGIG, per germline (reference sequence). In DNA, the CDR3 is TGTGCCTGGAGGGTTAAGTACGGGACAGAGAACACCGGGGAGCTGTTTTTT. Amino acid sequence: CAWRVKYGTENTGELFF.

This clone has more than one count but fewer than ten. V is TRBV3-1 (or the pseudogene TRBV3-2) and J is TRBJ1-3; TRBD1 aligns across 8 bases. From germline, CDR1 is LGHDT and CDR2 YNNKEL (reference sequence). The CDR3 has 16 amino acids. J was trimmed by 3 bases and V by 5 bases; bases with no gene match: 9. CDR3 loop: CASSDTGGHLGNTIYF. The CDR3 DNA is TGTGCCAGCAGCGACACAGGGGGACACCTTGGAAACACCATATATTTT.

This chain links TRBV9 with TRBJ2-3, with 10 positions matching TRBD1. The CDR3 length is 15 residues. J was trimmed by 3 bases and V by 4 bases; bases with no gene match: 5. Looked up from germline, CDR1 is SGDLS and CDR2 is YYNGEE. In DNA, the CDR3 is TGTGCCAGCAGCATCTGGACAGGGGGAACAGATACGCAGTATTTT. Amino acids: CASSIWTGGTDTQYF.

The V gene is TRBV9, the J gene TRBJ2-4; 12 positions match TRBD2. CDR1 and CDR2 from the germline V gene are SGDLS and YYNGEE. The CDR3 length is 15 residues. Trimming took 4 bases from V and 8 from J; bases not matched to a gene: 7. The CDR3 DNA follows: TGTGCCAGCAGCTCTAGCGGGAGGGCCGGGTACATTCAGTACTTC. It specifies CASSSSGRAGYIQYF. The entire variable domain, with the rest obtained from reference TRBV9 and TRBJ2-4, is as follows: DSGVTQTPKHLITATGQRVTLRCSPRSGDLSVYWYQQSLDQGLQFLIQYYNGEERAKGNILERFSAQQFPDLHSELNLSSLELGDSALYFCASSSSGRAGYIQYFGAGTRLSVL.

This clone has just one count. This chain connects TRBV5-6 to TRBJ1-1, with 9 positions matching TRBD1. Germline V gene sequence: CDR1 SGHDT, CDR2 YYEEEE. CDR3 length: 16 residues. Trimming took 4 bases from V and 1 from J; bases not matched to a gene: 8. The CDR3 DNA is TGTGCCAGCAGCGCGGGAACAGGGGGCAGGAACACTGAAGCTTTCTTT. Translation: CASSAGTGGRNTEAFF.

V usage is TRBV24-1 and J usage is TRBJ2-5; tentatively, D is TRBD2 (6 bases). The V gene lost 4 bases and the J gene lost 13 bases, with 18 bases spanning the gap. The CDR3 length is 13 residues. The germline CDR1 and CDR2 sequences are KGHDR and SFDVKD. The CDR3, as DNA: TGTGCCACCAGTGAGCCCCGCAGGCAGGGACTGTACTTC. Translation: CATSEPRRQGLYF.